The 14 T cell receptor beta chains given below trace back to one sample, sequenced in a study of control samples from healthy donors and cancer patients. Profiling relied on immunoSEQ multiplex PCR, and the TCRdb table lists in-frame clones only, not all of them. The sample carries more than 140,000 clones, 90% to 95% recorded once. The specimen was blood. The receptors here all came from a man between 35 and 55 years old in good health.

The chain combines TRBV6-4 with TRBJ2-3; no definite D call. This CDR3 region has 13 residues. Germline V gene lookup returns CDR1 MRHNA and CDR2 SNTAGT. V gave up 0 bases and J gave up 6 bases, with 7 bases separating them. CDR3 DNA sequence: TGTGCCAGCAGTGACTCCTACCAGGATACGCAGTATTTT. The encoded protein is CASSDSYQDTQYF.

The CDR3 spells CASSLEGPRGEQYF. Written as DNA, the CDR3 is TGTGCCAGCAGCTTAGAAGGCCCAAGAGGCGAGCAGTACTTC. This chain links TRBV7-9 with TRBJ2-7; D remains ambiguous. The CDR3 spans 14 residues. V was pared by 1 base and J by 6 bases, with 13 bases between. Germline V gene sequence: CDR1 SEHNR, CDR2 FQNEAQ (reference sequence).

The genes are TRBV9 and TRBJ1-1; D possibly corresponds to TRBD1 (6 bases). V dropped 2 bases and J dropped 0 bases, with 11 bases sitting between them. The CDR3 sequence is 15 residues long. CDR1 is SGDLS, CDR2 YYNGEE, per germline. The CDR3 DNA is TGTGCCAGCAGCGTTACGGGACAAATGAACACTGAAGCTTTCTTT. Its protein product is CASSVTGQMNTEAFF.

The sample holds one count of this clone. The rearrangement joins TRBV6-6 to TRBJ2-5; D call uncertain. The CDR3 totals 11 residues. CDR1 and CDR2 (germline): MNHNY, SVGAGI (reference sequence). Trimming left V 4 bases short and J 4 bases short, with 4 bases between. The CDR3 loop is CASSSGETQYF. In DNA form, the CDR3 reads TGTGCCAGCAGTTCCGGAGAGACCCAGTACTTC.

The chain recombines TRBV6-4 with TRBJ1-1; no definite D call. V was cut by 2 bases and J by 1 base, with 5 bases left in between. Germline-derived CDR1 and CDR2 are MRHNA and SNTAGT. CDR3 length equals 13 residues. CDR3 in amino acids: CASSDGENTEAFF. CDR3 DNA sequence: TGTGCCAGCAGTGACGGAGAGAACACTGAAGCTTTCTTT.

The rearrangement joins TRBV29-1 to TRBJ2-7, with TRBD2 matching 8 bases. CDR1 SQVTM and CDR2 ANQGSEA come from the germline V gene. CDR3 size: 13 residues. The V segment lost 5 bases and the J segment 3 bases; nucleotides outside the gene matches: 6. CDR3 in DNA: TGCAGCGTTTCGGCTAGCGGGTTCTACGAGCAGTACTTC. Protein sequence: CSVSASGFYEQYF.

This clone was seen a few times. The rearrangement uses TRBV6-6 and TRBJ2-6, with D possibly TRBD1 on 6 matching bases. V lost 6 bases, J lost 2 bases, and 11 bases lay in between. The CDR3 is 15 amino acids. CDR1 is MNHNY, CDR2 SVGAGI, per germline (reference sequence). CDR3 amino acids: CASSNREPGANVLTF. CDR3 sequence (DNA): TGTGCCAGCAGCAACAGGGAACCTGGGGCCAACGTCCTGACTTTC.

This clone was recorded once. The chain employs TRBV19 and TRBJ2-1; D unclear. Germline values: CDR1 LNHDA, CDR2 SQIVND (reference sequence). The germline V and J ends were trimmed by 3 bases and 0 bases, with 12 bases remaining between them. This CDR3 is built from 16 residues. The CDR3 DNA reads as TGTGCCAGTAGTATCTACGGGCGGAGCTCCTACAATGAGCAGTTCTTC. This gives the protein CASSIYGRSSYNEQFF.

V gene TRBV28 combines with J gene TRBJ2-5, with 10 bases matching TRBD2. Trimming at V came to 5 bases and at J to 5 bases, leaving 8 bases not matched to a gene. Germline loops: CDR1 MDHEN, CDR2 SYDVKM. The CDR3 extends over 15 amino acids. The CDR3 sequence is CASSVPLAGWETQYF. DNA for the CDR3: TGTGCCAGCAGTGTTCCACTAGCGGGATGGGAGACCCAGTACTTC.

The genes are TRBV6-2 or TRBV6-3 and TRBJ2-1; D is possibly TRBD2 (5 bases). CDR3 length: 16 residues. Trimming shortened V by 5 bases and J by 0 bases, and 14 bases separated the two germline ends. Germline CDR1 is MNHEY and CDR2 is SVGEGT. The DNA for the CDR3 is TGTGCCAGCAGTACACAGCGGCGTAGCTCCTACAATGAGCAGTTCTTC. This sequence encodes CASSTQRRSSYNEQFF.

The CDR3 region has the DNA TGTGCCAGCAGTACTATGACAGGGGGTAGCACTGAAGCTTTCTTT. Translating it yields CASSTMTGGSTEAFF. The chain employs TRBV6-5 and TRBJ1-1; 9 bases map to TRBD1. Trimming took 5 bases from V and 4 from J; bases not matched to a gene: 8. CDR1 MNHEY and CDR2 SVGAGI come from the germline V gene. The CDR3 totals 15 residues.

The chain recombines TRBV7-8 with TRBJ2-7; 10 bases are shared with TRBD2. The CDR3 covers 16 residues. V dropped 2 bases and J dropped 4; count of bases not matched to a gene: 8. CDR1 and CDR2 from the germline V gene are SGHVS and FQNEAQ. The DNA of the CDR3 is TGTGCCAGCAGCTTACTTCGAACTAGCGGGATTTACGAGCAGTACTTC. Amino acids: CASSLLRTSGIYEQYF.

The chain uses TRBV7-2 and TRBJ1-3; 7 nucleotides line up with TRBD1. The germline V gene encodes CDR1 SGHTA and CDR2 FQGNSA. Unmatched junction bases numbered 3, after V lost 3 bases and J lost 4 bases. This CDR3 contains 14 residues. The chain's CDR3 is CASSFDRVGNTIYF. The CDR3 DNA reads as TGTGCCAGCAGCTTTGACAGGGTCGGAAACACCATATATTTT.

This sequence joins TRBV19 and TRBJ2-7; D ambiguous. V was clipped by 4 bases and J by 0 bases, with 7 bases between them. This CDR3 region has 13 residues. Germline V gene data show CDR1 as LNHDA and CDR2 as SQIVND (reference sequence). In DNA form, the CDR3 reads TGTGCCAGTAGTAGGGCTTACTCCTACGAGCAGTACTTC. Protein product: CASSRAYSYEQYF.